The 25 T cell receptor beta chains below come from one sample, sequenced in a study of T cell responses to AZD1222 COVID-19 vaccine. Produced via immunoSEQ multiplex PCR; TCRdb's table is partial and in-frame only. This table has 90,000 to 120,000 clones, around 90% appearing once. Sequenced here: peripheral blood, sampled 28 days after the second AZD1222 dose. The receptors here all came from an adult who received the AZD1222 COVID-19 vaccine.

The genes are TRBV24-1 and TRBJ1-4, with 9 bases identical to TRBD1. Germline lookup yields CDR1 KGHDR and CDR2 SFDVKD. The trim removed 4 bases at V and 3 bases at J, leaving 5 bases unmatched. The CDR3 covers 16 residues. CDR3 coding DNA: TGTGCCACCAGTGAAACGGACAGGGGTTCTAATGAAAAACTGTTTTTT. Translating it yields CATSETDRGSNEKLFF.

The gene calls are TRBV4-3 and TRBJ2-2; no reliable D call. Trimming removed 3 bases at V and 6 bases at J, with 11 bases between. The germline gives CDR1 LGHNA, CDR2 YSLEER. The CDR3 runs 14 residues. The CDR3 region has the DNA TGCGCCAGCAGCCACGGCCAGAGGTCCGGGGAGCTGTTTTTT. Encoded protein: CASSHGQRSGELFF.

The genes are TRBV4-2 and TRBJ1-4; no clear D gene. With 0 bases removed from V and 7 bases from J, the gap between germline ends came to 9 bases. The CDR3 is made up of 14 amino acids. Per germline, CDR1 LGHNA and CDR2 YNFKEQ. CDR3 residues: CASSQDYRGEKLFF. The CDR3 bases are TGTGCCAGCAGCCAAGATTACCGGGGTGAAAAACTGTTTTTT.

The chain combines TRBV6-4 with TRBJ1-2; unclear D gene. Per germline, CDR1 MRHNA and CDR2 SNTAGT. The CDR3 contains 12 residues. V lost 2 bases, J lost 4 bases, and 5 bases lay in between. CDR3: CASSDRGYGYTF. The CDR3 DNA follows: TGTGCCAGCAGTGACCGGGGCTATGGCTACACCTTC.

The chain uses TRBV18 and TRBJ1-2; D might be TRBD1 (6 bases). Germline V CDR1 and CDR2: KGHSH, LQKENI. V lost 3 bases and J lost 4, with 9 bases in between. The CDR3 extends over 13 amino acids. The DNA of the CDR3 is TGTGCCAGCTCACCCACAGGGATCTATGGCTACACCTTC. It codes for CASSPTGIYGYTF. Full variable domain (rest looked up from reference TRBV18 and TRBJ1-2): NAGVMQNPRHLVRRRGQEARLRCSPMKGHSHVYWYRQLPEEGLKFMVYLQKENIIDESGMPKERFSAEFPKEGPSILRIQQVVRGDSAAYFCASSPTGIYGYTFGSGTRLTVV.

The chain is built from TRBV7-2 and TRBJ2-7, with TRBD2 matching 7 bases. Germline V CDR1 and CDR2: SGHTA, FQGNSA. V lost 6 bases, J lost 1 base, and 9 bases stayed unmatched. This CDR3 region has 15 residues. The chain's CDR3 is CASSGEAGDSYEQYF. The CDR3 DNA sequence: TGTGCCAGCAGTGGTGAGGCGGGAGATTCCTACGAGCAGTACTTC.

V is TRBV6-2 or TRBV6-3 and J is TRBJ2-1; 10 nucleotides agree with TRBD2. The CDR3 has 14 residues. The J segment lost 7 bases and the V segment lost 6 bases, leaving 6 bases of the junction unmatched. The germline V gene has CDR1 MNHEY and CDR2 SVGEGT. The CDR3 region is CASSPSGRRNEQFF. DNA of the CDR3: TGTGCCAGCAGCCCTAGCGGGAGAAGGAATGAGCAGTTCTTC.

This sequence joins TRBV27 and TRBJ1-3; D may be TRBD1 (5 bases). CDR1 and CDR2 (germline): MNHEY, SMNVEV (reference sequence). V was trimmed by 3 bases and J by 13 bases, leaving 16 bases between them. The CDR3 is made up of 13 amino acids. CDR3 residues: CASSFTSAGQIYF. The CDR3 DNA is TGTGCCAGCAGTTTCACCTCAGCAGGGCAAATATATTTT.

This sequence joins TRBV9 and TRBJ1-6; perhaps TRBD1 as D (5 bases). The CDR3 is made up of 15 amino acids. V shed 3 bases and J shed 7 bases, with 14 bases lying between them. CDR1 and CDR2 (germline): SGDLS, YYNGEE. CDR3 amino acids: CASSAEGRENSPLHF. The CDR3, as DNA: TGTGCCAGCAGCGCTGAAGGCAGGGAGAATTCACCCCTCCACTTT.

This clone is a singleton in its sample. The chain links TRBV10-3 to TRBJ2-1, with 13 bases identical to TRBD2. Trimming at V came to 4 bases and at J to 1 base, leaving 1 base not matched to a gene. Germline-derived CDR1 and CDR2 are ENHRY and SYGVKD. CDR3 length: 16 residues. This CDR3 is CAISGGLAGSYNEQFF. DNA of the CDR3: TGTGCCATCAGTGGGGGACTAGCGGGATCCTACAATGAGCAGTTCTTC.

The rearrangement joins TRBV3-1 (or the pseudogene TRBV3-2) to TRBJ1-2; D may be TRBD1 (6 bases). This CDR3 contains 15 residues. Per the germline V gene, CDR1 is LGHDT and CDR2 is YNNKEL (reference sequence). Trimming stripped 6 bases from V and 2 bases from J, with 16 bases between. CDR3 in amino acids: CASSLIQGCNYGYTF. CDR3 DNA sequence: TGTGCCAGCAGTCTTATACAGGGCTGCAACTATGGCTACACCTTC.

This clone was recorded a few times. The rearrangement joins TRBV2 to TRBJ2-7; 12 bases match TRBD2. After removal of 4 bases from V and 3 bases from J, the junction contained 13 bases not matched to a gene. Germline V CDR1 and CDR2: SNHLY, FYNNEI. The CDR3 is 18 residues long. The CDR3 coding sequence is TGTGCCAGCAGTGGTTGGGCGGCTAGCGGGGGGGCCCACTACGAGCAGTACTTC. It codes for CASSGWAASGGAHYEQYF.

DNA for the CDR3: TGTGCCAGCAGCTTAGTGACAGCATCCTACAATGAGCAGTTCTTC. Translation: CASSLVTASYNEQFF. The chain carries TRBV11-2 and TRBJ2-1, with a tentative D call TRBD1 (5 bases). V lost 1 base and J lost 1, with 8 bases in between. This CDR3 contains 15 residues. Germline CDR1 SGHAT, CDR2 FQNNGV.

The chain combines TRBV25-1 with TRBJ2-1, with 7 nucleotides matching TRBD2. This CDR3 contains 14 residues. J gave up 6 bases and V 4 bases, and 6 bases lay outside the gene matches. Germline CDR1 is MGHDK and CDR2 is SYGVNS. The CDR3 DNA sequence: TGTGCCAGCAGTGTAGCGGGTCATATCAATGAGCAGTTCTTC. This translates into CASSVAGHINEQFF.

This chain links TRBV7-9 with TRBJ1-2; D is unclear. The CDR3 sequence is 13 residues long. V was trimmed by 1 base and J by 5 bases, leaving 8 bases between them. The germline CDR1 and CDR2 sequences are SEHNR and FQNEAQ (reference sequence). Here the CDR3 DNA reads TGTGCCAGCAGCTTAGAAAGGTCTTATGGCTACACCTTC. It codes for CASSLERSYGYTF.

The rearrangement uses TRBV30 and TRBJ2-2; TRBD2 agrees at 12 bases. The CDR3 is 16 residues long. Germline trimming cut 2 bases from V and 1 base from J; bases unmatched to any gene: 2. Germline CDR1 GTSNPN, CDR2 SVGIG (reference sequence). CDR3 sequence: CAWSILAGGNTGELFF. Here the CDR3 DNA reads TGTGCCTGGAGTATACTAGCGGGGGGGAACACCGGGGAGCTGTTTTTT. The entire variable domain, with the rest obtained from reference TRBV30 and TRBJ2-2, is as follows: SQTIHQWPATLVQPVGSPLSLECTVEGTSNPNLYWYRQAAGRGLQLLFYSVGIGQISSEVPQNLSASRPQDRQFILSSKKLLLSDSGFYLCAWSILAGGNTGELFFGEGSRLTVL.

The chain links TRBV4-3 to TRBJ1-1; D perhaps matches TRBD1 (6 bases). V lost 4 bases and J 0 bases, leaving 12 bases between the germline ends. Germline assignment: CDR1 LGHNA and CDR2 YSLEER. The CDR3 has 15 amino acids. The CDR3 nucleotides are TGCGCCAGCAGCCGAGACGGGGGCTTGAACACTGAAGCTTTCTTT. Amino acids: CASSRDGGLNTEAFF.

The V gene is TRBV27, the J gene TRBJ1-5; maybe TRBD1 (5 bases). This CDR3 is built from 15 residues. The germline V gene encodes CDR1 MNHEY and CDR2 SMNVEV (reference sequence). V lost 4 bases and J lost 4, with 14 bases in between. The CDR3 nucleotides are TGTGCCAGCAGTTCCCTCGGGGGAGGGAATCAGCCCCAGCATTTT. Translating gives CASSSLGGGNQPQHF.

J is TRBJ2-7 and V is TRBV9; D ambiguous. V lost 4 bases and J lost 0, with 8 bases in between. The CDR3 contains 13 residues. Looked up from germline, CDR1 is SGDLS and CDR2 is YYNGEE. CDR3 DNA sequence: TGTGCCAGCAGCATAGACCACTCCTACGAGCAGTACTTC. Protein product: CASSIDHSYEQYF.

The rearrangement joins TRBV27 to TRBJ2-6; 10 nucleotides agree with TRBD1. The CDR3 is 16 residues long. Germline CDR1 MNHEY, CDR2 SMNVEV (reference sequence). With 8 bases clipped from V and 4 bases from J, the junction kept 8 bases outside the gene matches. The CDR3, as DNA: TGTGCCAGCGGTGGACAGGGGGTAACCGGGGCCAACGTCCTGACTTTC. This translates into CASGGQGVTGANVLTF.

The CDR3 protein is CASSGGSSANTGELFF. The DNA for the CDR3 is TGTGCCAGCAGCGGGGGGTCGTCCGCGAACACCGGGGAGCTGTTTTTT. The V gene is TRBV9, the J gene TRBJ2-2; TRBD1 or TRBD2 may be the D gene (5 bases each). Germline values: CDR1 SGDLS, CDR2 YYNGEE. The CDR3 totals 16 residues. Trimming took 3 bases from V and 0 from J, leaving 12 bases between them.

CDR3 bases: TGTGCCAGCAGCCCGTTACCTTGGGCAGCTAATTCACCCCTCCACTTT. Its protein product is CASSPLPWAANSPLHF. J is TRBJ1-6 and V is TRBV7-2; no definite D call. The CDR3 spans 16 residues. V lost 5 bases and J 6 bases, leaving 17 bases between the germline ends. From germline, CDR1 is SGHTA and CDR2 FQGNSA.

The chain links TRBV29-1 to TRBJ1-2; D uncertain. The CDR3 covers 13 residues. CDR1 is SQVTM, CDR2 ANQGSEA, per germline. Trimming removed 3 bases at V and 4 bases at J, with 12 bases between. CDR3 coding DNA: TGCAGCGTTGACTCTGGGGATGGCTATGGCTACACCTTC. As protein: CSVDSGDGYGYTF.

The gene calls are TRBV16 and TRBJ1-6; D might be TRBD1 (5 bases). Germline V gene sequence: CDR1 KGHSY, CDR2 FQNENV. The CDR3 runs to 17 residues. Trimming cost V 2 bases and J 7 bases, with 18 bases left between them. For the CDR3, the DNA is TGTGCCAGCAGCCAAGCCAGGAGCGGGACGCGCAATTCACCCCTCCACTTT. This translates into CASSQARSGTRNSPLHF.

This clone was seen once. This rearrangement joins TRBV28 to TRBJ2-7, with no clear D. The CDR3 extends over 16 amino acids. V lost 10 bases and J lost 2, with 24 bases in between. Per the germline V gene, CDR1 is MDHEN and CDR2 is SYDVKM. The CDR3 coding sequence is TGTGCCACCCTATCCTTAGTCGGCAAACTACCCTACGAGCAGTACTTC. Residues: CATLSLVGKLPYEQYF.